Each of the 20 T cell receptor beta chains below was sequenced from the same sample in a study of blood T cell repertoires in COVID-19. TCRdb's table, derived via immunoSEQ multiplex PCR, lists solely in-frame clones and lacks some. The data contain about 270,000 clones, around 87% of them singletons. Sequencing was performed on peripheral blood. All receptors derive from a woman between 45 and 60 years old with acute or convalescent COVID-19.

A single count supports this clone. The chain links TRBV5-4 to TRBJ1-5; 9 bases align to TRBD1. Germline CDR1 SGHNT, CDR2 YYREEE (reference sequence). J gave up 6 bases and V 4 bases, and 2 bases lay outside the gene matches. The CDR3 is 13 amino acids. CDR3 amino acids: CASSTGQGQPQHF. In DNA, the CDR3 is TGTGCCAGCAGCACGGGACAGGGTCAGCCCCAGCATTTT.

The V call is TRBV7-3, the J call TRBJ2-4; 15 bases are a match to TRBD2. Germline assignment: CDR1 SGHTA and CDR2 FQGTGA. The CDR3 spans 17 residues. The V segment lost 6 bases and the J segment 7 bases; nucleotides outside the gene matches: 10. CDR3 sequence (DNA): TGTGCCAGCAGTTCGCCAGGGACTAGCGGGAGGAAGAACATTCAGTACTTC. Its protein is CASSSPGTSGRKNIQYF.

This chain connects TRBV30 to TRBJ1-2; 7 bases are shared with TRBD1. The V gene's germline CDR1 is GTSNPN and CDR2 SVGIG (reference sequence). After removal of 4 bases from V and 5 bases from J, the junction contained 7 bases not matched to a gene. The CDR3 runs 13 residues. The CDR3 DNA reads TGTGCCTGGACCCCAGGGGGTGGGTATGGCTACACCTTC. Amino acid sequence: CAWTPGGGYGYTF. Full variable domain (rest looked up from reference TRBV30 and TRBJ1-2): SQTIHQWPATLVQPVGSPLSLECTVEGTSNPNLYWYRQAAGRGLQLLFYSVGIGQISSEVPQNLSASRPQDRQFILSSKKLLLSDSGFYLCAWTPGGGYGYTFGSGTRLTVV.

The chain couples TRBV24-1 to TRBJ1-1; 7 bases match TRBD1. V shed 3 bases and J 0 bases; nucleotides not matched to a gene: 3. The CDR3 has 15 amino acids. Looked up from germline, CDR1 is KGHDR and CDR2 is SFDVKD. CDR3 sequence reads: CATSDGGQLNTEAFF. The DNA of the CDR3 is TGTGCCACCAGTGATGGGGGACAGCTGAACACTGAAGCTTTCTTT.

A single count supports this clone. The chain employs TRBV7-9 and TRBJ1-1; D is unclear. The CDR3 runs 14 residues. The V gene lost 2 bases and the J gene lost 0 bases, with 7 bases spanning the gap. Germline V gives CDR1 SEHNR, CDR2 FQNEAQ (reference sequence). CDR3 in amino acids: CASSLTAMNTEAFF. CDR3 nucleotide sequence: TGTGCCAGCAGCTTAACAGCCATGAACACTGAAGCTTTCTTT.

CDR3 protein: CASSRQDSNQPQHF. CDR3 nucleotides: TGTGCCAGCTCACGGCAAGATAGCAATCAGCCCCAGCATTTT. This rearrangement joins TRBV18 to TRBJ1-5; no definite D call. The CDR3 contains 14 residues. CDR1 is KGHSH, CDR2 LQKENI, per germline. Trimming cost V 4 bases and J 0 bases, with 7 bases left between them.

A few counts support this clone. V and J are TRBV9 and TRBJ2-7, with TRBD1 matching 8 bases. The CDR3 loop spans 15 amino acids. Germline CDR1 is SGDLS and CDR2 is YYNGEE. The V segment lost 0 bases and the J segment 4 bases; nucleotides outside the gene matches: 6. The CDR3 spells CASSVAPGGFYEQYF. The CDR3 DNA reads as TGTGCCAGCAGCGTAGCTCCAGGGGGCTTTTACGAGCAGTACTTC.

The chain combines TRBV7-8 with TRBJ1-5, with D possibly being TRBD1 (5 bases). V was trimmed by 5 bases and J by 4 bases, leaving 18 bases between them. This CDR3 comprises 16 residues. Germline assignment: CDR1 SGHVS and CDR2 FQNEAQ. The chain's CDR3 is CASSQHTTVMNQPQHF. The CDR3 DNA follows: TGTGCCAGCAGCCAACACACGACAGTAATGAATCAGCCCCAGCATTTT.

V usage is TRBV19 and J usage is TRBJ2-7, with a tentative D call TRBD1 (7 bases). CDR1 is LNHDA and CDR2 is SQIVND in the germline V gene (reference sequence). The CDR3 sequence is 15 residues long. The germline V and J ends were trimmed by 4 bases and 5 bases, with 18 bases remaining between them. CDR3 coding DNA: TGTGCCAGTAGTACCAACAGGGGAGGCGACAACGAGCAGTACTTC. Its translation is CASSTNRGGDNEQYF.

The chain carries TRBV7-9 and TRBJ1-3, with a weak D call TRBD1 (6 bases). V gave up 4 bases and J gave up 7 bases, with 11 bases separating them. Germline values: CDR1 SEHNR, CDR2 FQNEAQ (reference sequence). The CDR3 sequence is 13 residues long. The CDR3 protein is CASSSGAGNTIYF. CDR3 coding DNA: TGTGCCAGCAGCTCAGGGGCAGGGAACACCATATATTTT.

The CDR3 DNA reads as TGTGCCAGCAGCTCTATAGCGGGAGCCCGCACAGATACGCAGTATTTT. Its protein product is CASSSIAGARTDTQYF. The rearrangement uses TRBV7-3 and TRBJ2-3; TRBD2 matches at 9 bases. Trimming took 4 bases from V and 1 from J; bases not matched to a gene: 6. The germline CDR1 and CDR2 sequences are SGHTA and FQGTGA. CDR3 length: 16 residues.

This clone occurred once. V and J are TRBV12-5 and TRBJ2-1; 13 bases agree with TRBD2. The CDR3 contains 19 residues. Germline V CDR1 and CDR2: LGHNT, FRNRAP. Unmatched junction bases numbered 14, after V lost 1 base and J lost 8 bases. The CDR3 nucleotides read TGTGCTAGTGGTTTGGCAATTACTAGCGGGAGGGATACAATCTATGAGCAGTTCTTC. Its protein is CASGLAITSGRDTIYEQFF.

As DNA, the CDR3 is TGTGCCAGCAGCCTAATGGGACAGGGCTACAATGAGCAGTTCTTC. As protein: CASSLMGQGYNEQFF. V and J are TRBV2 and TRBJ2-1; TRBD1 matches at 9 bases. The CDR3 consists of 15 residues. The junction had 6 bases not matched to a gene; V was cut back by 6 bases and J by 3 bases. Germline loops: CDR1 SNHLY, CDR2 FYNNEI. Full variable domain (missing parts from reference TRBV2 and TRBJ2-1): EPEVTQTPSHQVTQMGQEVILRCVPISNHLYFYWYRQILGQKVEFLVSFYNNEISEKSEIFDDQFSVERPDGSNFTLKIRSTKLEDSAMYFCASSLMGQGYNEQFFGPGTRLTVL.

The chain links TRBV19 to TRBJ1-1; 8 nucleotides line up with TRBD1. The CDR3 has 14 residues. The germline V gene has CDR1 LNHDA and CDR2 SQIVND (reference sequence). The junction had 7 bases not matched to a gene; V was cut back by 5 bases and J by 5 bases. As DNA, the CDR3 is TGTGCCAGTAGTCCACGGACAGGGCGGACTGAAGCTTTCTTT. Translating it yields CASSPRTGRTEAFF.

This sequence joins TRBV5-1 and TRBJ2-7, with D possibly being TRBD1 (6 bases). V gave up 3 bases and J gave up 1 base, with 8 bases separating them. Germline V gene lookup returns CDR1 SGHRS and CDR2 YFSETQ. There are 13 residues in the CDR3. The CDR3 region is CASSYGTSYEQYF. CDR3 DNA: TGCGCCAGCAGCTATGGGACATCCTACGAGCAGTACTTC.

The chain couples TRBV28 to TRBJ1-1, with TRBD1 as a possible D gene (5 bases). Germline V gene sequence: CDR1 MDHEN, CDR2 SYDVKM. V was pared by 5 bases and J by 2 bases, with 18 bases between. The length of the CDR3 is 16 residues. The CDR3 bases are TGTGCCAGCAGTCAACTCTACAGGTTAAGAAACACTGAAGCTTTCTTT. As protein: CASSQLYRLRNTEAFF.

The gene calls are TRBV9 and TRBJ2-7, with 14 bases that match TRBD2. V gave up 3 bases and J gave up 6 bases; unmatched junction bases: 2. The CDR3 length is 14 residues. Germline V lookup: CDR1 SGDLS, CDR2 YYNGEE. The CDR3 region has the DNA TGTGCCAGCAGCGCCGGGACTAGCGGGAGCGAGCAGTACTTC. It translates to CASSAGTSGSEQYF.

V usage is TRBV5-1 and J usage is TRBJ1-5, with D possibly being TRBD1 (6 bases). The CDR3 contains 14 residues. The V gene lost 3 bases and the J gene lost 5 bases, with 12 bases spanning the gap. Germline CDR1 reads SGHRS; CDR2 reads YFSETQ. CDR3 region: CASSYGKGDQPQHF. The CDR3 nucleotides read TGCGCCAGCAGCTATGGTAAGGGGGATCAGCCCCAGCATTTT.

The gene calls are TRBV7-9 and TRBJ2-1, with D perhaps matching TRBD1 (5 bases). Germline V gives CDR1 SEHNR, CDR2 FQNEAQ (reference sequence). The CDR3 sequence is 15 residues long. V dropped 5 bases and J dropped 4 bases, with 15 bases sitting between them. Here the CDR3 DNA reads TGTGCCAGCAGCCTAAATGTGGGGCTTTACAATGAGCAGTTCTTC. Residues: CASSLNVGLYNEQFF.

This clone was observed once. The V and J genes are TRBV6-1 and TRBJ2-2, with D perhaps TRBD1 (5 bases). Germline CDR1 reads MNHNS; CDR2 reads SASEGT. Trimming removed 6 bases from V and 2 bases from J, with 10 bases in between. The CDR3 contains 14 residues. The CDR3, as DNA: TGTGCCAGCAGGGACAAAGGAAACACCGGGGAGCTGTTTTTT. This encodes CASRDKGNTGELFF.